This TCR beta chain derives from a study of T cell responses to AZD1222 COVID-19 vaccine. In the case of this clone: Its antigen is unidentified.

Overall study findings and caveats: Clonal diversity was possibly underestimated, and white British individuals and females predominated among donors.

Measured with immunoSEQ multiplex PCR; TCRdb has only the in-frame clones, and not every one. The sample comprises about 150,000 clones, 90% of which are singletons, and under 20% rests with the top ten. This CDR3 is 16 amino acids long. Germline-derived CDR1 and CDR2 are LNHDA and SQIVND (reference sequence). The ends lost 9 bases at V and 3 bases at J; junction bases unmatched: 12. The TCR comes from an adult in good health. The chain carries TRBV19 and TRBJ1-3, with 9 nucleotides matching TRBD1. Sequenced here: peripheral blood, sampled on day 0 of AZD1222 vaccination. The CDR3 DNA is TGTGCCAGCACCGGGACAGGGAATCGTCTTGGAAACACCATATATTTT. Its translation: CASTGTGNRLGNTIYF.